This T cell receptor (beta chain) was captured by sequencing in a study of blood T cell repertoires in COVID-19. At the level of the study: Sources were T cells, B-cell-depleted T cells, or PBMCs; the material itself was cDNA or gDNA.

Seattle cases were enrolled at active infection and followed longitudinally. Looked up from germline, CDR1 is GTSNPN and CDR2 is SVGIG (reference sequence). There are 17 residues in the CDR3. V shed 5 bases and J 0 bases; nucleotides not matched to a gene: 14. In the authors' workflow: Cell counts per sample came from amplifying reference gene primers. Measured with immunoSEQ multiplex PCR; TCRdb has only the in-frame clones, and not every one. That table is the source of V, J and clone size, and D and trimming were worked out from the DNA. The table has under 250,000 clones, more than 85% seen once; the top ten hold 0.82%.

This chain links TRBV30 with TRBJ2-3; 7 nucleotides align to TRBD2. This clonotype originated in a man between 60 and 75 years old with COVID-19, enrolled during active disease. The sequenced sample was peripheral blood. The CDR3 loop is CAWGGRAGVASTDTQYF. CDR3 sequence (DNA): TGTGCCTGGGGGGGGAGGGCTGGCGTAGCTAGCACAGATACGCAGTATTTT.